One sample yielded the 10 T cell receptor beta chains listed below, sequenced in a study of sequential checkpoint blockade in melanoma. Treatment described: randomized to nivolumab then ipilimumab (arm A) or the reverse (arm B). Assay: immunoSEQ multiplex PCR; the TCRdb copy retains only in-frame clones and omits some. The data show 31,000 or so clones, roughly 90% seen once. The sample was CD8+ T cells sorted from blood (inferred from file names), taken from a patient given nivolumab and ipilimumab in sequence. The receptors here all came from a human donor with melanoma.

The rearrangement joins TRBV20-1 to TRBJ2-5, with D perhaps matching TRBD2 (7 bases). The J call may be in error: the DNA end matches TRBJ2-7 better. The CDR3 sequence is 11 residues long. Germline lookup yields CDR1 DFQATT and CDR2 SNEGSKA (reference sequence). The CDR3, as DNA: TGCAGTGCCGCCGGGGGGCACGAGCAGTACTTC. It translates to CSAAGGHEQYF.

The CDR3 sequence is CASSLESGGSRYEQYF. The CDR3 DNA follows: TGTGCCAGCAGCTTGGAGTCTGGCGGGAGCAGGTACGAGCAGTACTTC. The chain uses TRBV5-6 and TRBJ2-7; TRBD2 agrees at 7 bases. V lost 0 bases, J lost 4 bases, and 10 bases stayed unmatched. The CDR3 has 16 residues. Germline V gene data show CDR1 as SGHDT and CDR2 as YYEEEE.

This clone has more than one count but fewer than ten. V gene TRBV28 combines with J gene TRBJ2-1; 10 nucleotides align to TRBD1. The CDR3 length is 17 residues. With V trimmed by 5 bases and J by 4 bases, 11 bases remained unmatched. Germline CDR1 reads MDHEN; CDR2 reads SYDVKM. The CDR3 DNA reads as TGTGCCAGCAGTCCCCCTTTCCCGGGACAGGGGTACAATGAGCAGTTCTTC. Translated, it gives CASSPPFPGQGYNEQFF.

This sequence joins TRBV7-9 and TRBJ1-4; 7 bases are a match to TRBD1. Losses at the gene ends were 5 bases for V and 8 bases for J; bases not matched to a gene: 11. The germline gives CDR1 SEHNR, CDR2 FQNEAQ (reference sequence). The CDR3 has 15 residues. For the CDR3, the DNA is TGTGCCAGCAGCCCTGGGGACAGCCGTGGGGAAAAACTGTTTTTT. It codes for CASSPGDSRGEKLFF.

As DNA, the CDR3 is TGTGCCAGCAGCTTACACAGGAGTAATGAAAAACTGTTTTTT. Residues: CASSLHRSNEKLFF. The chain is built from TRBV7-9 and TRBJ1-4; D possibly corresponds to TRBD1 (5 bases). This CDR3 has 14 residues. Per the germline V gene, CDR1 is SEHNR and CDR2 is FQNEAQ (reference sequence). Trimming took off 2 bases at V and 4 bases at J, with 8 bases between the two ends.

The chain links TRBV27 to TRBJ2-5, with TRBD2 matching 7 bases. Per the germline V gene, CDR1 is MNHEY and CDR2 is SMNVEV (reference sequence). The CDR3 loop spans 15 amino acids. With V trimmed by 3 bases and J by 4 bases, 8 bases remained unmatched. Here the CDR3 reads CASSFGGGIRETQYF. CDR3 DNA: TGTGCCAGCAGTTTTGGGGGAGGGATCCGAGAGACCCAGTACTTC.

The chain employs TRBV9 and TRBJ1-4; 9 bases align to TRBD1. The CDR3 is 13 amino acids. With 5 bases clipped from V and 8 bases from J, the junction kept 4 bases outside the gene matches. Germline V gene lookup returns CDR1 SGDLS and CDR2 YYNGEE. The CDR3 protein is CASRGQGSEKLFF. In nucleotides, the CDR3 is TGTGCCAGCAGAGGACAGGGGAGCGAAAAACTGTTTTTT.

The genes are TRBV27 and TRBJ2-1; D uncertain. This CDR3 has 14 residues. V was cut by 5 bases and J by 3 bases, with 11 bases left in between. Germline values: CDR1 MNHEY, CDR2 SMNVEV (reference sequence). The CDR3 nucleotides are TGTGCCAGCAGTAATGGCGGTAGCTACAATGAGCAGTTCTTC. This encodes CASSNGGSYNEQFF.

This clone is a singleton in its sample. The V and J genes are TRBV5-4 and TRBJ2-1; TRBD2 matches 13 bases. The V and J ends lost 4 bases and 7 bases, in that order; junction bases with no gene match: 14. Germline V gene lookup returns CDR1 SGHNT and CDR2 YYREEE (reference sequence). The CDR3 loop spans 18 amino acids. The CDR3 sequence: CASSPVTSGGRIGNEQFF. CDR3 in DNA: TGTGCCAGCAGCCCAGTGACTAGCGGGGGGCGAATAGGTAATGAGCAGTTCTTC.

This chain joins TRBV11-2 and TRBJ2-1; 7 nucleotides line up with TRBD1. Trimming removed 1 base from V and 3 bases from J; junction bases left unmatched: 6. This CDR3 is 16 amino acids long. From germline, CDR1 is SGHAT and CDR2 FQNNGV. In DNA, the CDR3 is TGTGCCAGCAGCTTAGGCCCCGGGACAGACTACAATGAGCAGTTCTTC. Protein: CASSLGPGTDYNEQFF.